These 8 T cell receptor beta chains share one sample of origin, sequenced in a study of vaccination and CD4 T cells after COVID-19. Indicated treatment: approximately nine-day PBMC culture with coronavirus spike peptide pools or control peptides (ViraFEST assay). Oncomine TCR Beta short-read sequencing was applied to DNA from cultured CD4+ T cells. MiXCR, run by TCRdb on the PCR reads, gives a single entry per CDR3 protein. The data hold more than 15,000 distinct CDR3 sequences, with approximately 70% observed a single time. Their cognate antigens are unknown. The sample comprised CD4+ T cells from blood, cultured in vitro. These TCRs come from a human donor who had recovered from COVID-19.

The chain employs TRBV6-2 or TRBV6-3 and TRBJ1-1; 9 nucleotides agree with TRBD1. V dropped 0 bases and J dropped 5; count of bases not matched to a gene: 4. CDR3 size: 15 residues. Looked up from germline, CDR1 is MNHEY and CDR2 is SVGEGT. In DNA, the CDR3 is TGTGCCAGCAGTTACTCGAGACAGGGGGAGACTGAAGCTTTCTTT. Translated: CASSYSRQGETEAFF.

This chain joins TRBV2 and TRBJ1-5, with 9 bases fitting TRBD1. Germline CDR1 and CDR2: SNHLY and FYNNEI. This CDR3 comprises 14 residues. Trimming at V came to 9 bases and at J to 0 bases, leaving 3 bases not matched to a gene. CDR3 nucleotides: TGTGCCAGTTGGACAGGGGATAGCAATCAGCCCCAGCATTTT. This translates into CASWTGDSNQPQHF.

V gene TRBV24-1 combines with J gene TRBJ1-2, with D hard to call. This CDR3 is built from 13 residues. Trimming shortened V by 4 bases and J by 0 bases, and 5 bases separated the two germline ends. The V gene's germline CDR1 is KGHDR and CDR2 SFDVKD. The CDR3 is CATSDKANYGYTF. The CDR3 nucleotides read TGTGCCACCAGTGACAAGGCTAACTATGGCTACACCTTC.

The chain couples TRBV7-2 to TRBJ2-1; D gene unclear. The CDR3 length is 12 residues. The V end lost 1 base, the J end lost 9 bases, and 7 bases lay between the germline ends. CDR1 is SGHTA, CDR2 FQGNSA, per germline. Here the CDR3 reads CASSLGGGEQFF. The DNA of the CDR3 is TGTGCCAGCAGCTTAGGAGGTGGTGAGCAGTTCTTC.

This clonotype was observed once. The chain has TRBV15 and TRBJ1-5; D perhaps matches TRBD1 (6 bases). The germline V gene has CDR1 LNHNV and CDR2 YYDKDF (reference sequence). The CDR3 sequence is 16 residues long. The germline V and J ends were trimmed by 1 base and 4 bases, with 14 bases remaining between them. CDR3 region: CATSRAGTGLNQPQHF. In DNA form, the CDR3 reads TGTGCCACCAGCAGAGCGGGTACAGGGCTAAATCAGCCCCAGCATTTT.

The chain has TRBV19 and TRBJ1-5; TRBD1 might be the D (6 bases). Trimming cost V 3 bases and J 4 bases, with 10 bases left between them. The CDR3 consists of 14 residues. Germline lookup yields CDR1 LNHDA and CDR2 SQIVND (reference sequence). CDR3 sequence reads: CASSIRGQNQPQHF. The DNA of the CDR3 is TGTGCCAGTAGTATCAGGGGCCAGAATCAGCCCCAGCATTTT.

The CDR3 DNA follows: TGTGCCATCAGAAGGACAGGGGGAGAGGGTGGCTATGGCTACACCTTC. Its protein product is CAIRRTGGEGGYGYTF. The rearrangement joins TRBV10-3 to TRBJ1-2, with 10 bases identical to TRBD1. The CDR3 extends over 16 amino acids. Unmatched junction bases numbered 11, after V lost 6 bases and J lost 4 bases. Germline CDR1 reads ENHRY; CDR2 reads SYGVKD.

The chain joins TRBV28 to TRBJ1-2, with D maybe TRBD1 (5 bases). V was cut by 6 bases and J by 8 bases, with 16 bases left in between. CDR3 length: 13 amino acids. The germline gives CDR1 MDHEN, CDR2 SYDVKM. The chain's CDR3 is CASRDTVLSGYTF. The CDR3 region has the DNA TGTGCCAGCAGGGACACCGTGCTATCGGGCTACACCTTC.